Reported below is one TCR beta chain. The V gene's germline CDR1 is KGHSH and CDR2 LQKENI. The CDR3 is made up of 15 amino acids. V lost 6 bases and J lost 6, with 20 bases in between. The sample belongs to a study of T cell changes during pregnancy in multiple sclerosis. Some clones are missing from TCRdb's copy, which holds only in-frame ones; the method was immunoSEQ multiplex PCR. The data show approximately 70,000 clones, with more than 85% seen just once and about 2.1% held by the top ten. The input for sequencing was peripheral blood, taken in the first trimester of pregnancy. This chain uses TRBV18 with TRBJ2-5; tentative D call: TRBD1 (5 bases). The sequence came from a female donor with multiple sclerosis, enrolled in a pregnancy study. Here the CDR3 reads CASSPTGDKWKTQYF. CDR3 bases: TGTGCCAGCTCCCCCACAGGAGACAAATGGAAGACCCAGTACTTC.